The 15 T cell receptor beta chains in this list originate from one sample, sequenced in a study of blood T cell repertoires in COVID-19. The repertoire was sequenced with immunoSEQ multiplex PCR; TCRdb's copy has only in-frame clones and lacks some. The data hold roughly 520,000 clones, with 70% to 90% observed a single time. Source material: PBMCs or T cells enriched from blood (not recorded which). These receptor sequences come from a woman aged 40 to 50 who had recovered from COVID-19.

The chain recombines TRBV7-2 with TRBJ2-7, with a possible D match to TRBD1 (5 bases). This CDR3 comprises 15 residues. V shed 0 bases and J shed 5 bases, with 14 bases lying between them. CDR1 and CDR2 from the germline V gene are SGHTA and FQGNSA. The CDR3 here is CASSLAAGLVHEQYF. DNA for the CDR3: TGTGCCAGCAGCTTAGCGGCAGGGTTAGTCCACGAGCAGTACTTC.

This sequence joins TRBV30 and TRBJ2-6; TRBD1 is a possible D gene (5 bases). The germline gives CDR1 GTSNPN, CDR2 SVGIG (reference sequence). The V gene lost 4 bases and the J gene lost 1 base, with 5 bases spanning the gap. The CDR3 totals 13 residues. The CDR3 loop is CAWTGSGANVLTF. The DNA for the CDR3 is TGTGCCTGGACAGGGTCTGGGGCCAACGTCCTGACTTTC.

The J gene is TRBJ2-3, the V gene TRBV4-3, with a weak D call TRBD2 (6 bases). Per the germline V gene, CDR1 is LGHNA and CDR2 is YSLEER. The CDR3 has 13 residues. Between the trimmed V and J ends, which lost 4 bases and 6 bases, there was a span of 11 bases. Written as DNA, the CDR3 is TGCGCCAGCAGCCCGGGGACTTTCGATACGCAGTATTTT. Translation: CASSPGTFDTQYF.

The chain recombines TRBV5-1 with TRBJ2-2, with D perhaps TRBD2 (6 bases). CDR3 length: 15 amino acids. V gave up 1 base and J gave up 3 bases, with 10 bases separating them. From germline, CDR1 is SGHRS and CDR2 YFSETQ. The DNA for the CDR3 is TGCGCCAGCAGCTTGCCCGGGACTTACACCGGGGAGCTGTTTTTT. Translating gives CASSLPGTYTGELFF.

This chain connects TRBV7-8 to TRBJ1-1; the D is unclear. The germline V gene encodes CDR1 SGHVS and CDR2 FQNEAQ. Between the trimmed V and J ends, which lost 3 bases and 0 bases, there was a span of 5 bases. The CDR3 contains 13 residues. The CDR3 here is CASSFSLNTEAFF. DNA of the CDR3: TGTGCCAGCAGCTTCAGTTTGAACACTGAAGCTTTCTTT.

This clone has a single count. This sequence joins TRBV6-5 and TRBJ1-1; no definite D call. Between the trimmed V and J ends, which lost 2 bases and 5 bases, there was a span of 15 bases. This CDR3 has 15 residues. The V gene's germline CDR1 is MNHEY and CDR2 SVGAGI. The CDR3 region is CASSYVGRSGTEAFF. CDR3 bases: TGTGCCAGCAGTTACGTTGGGCGCTCGGGGACTGAAGCTTTCTTT.

The CDR3 coding sequence is TGCGCCAGCAGCTTACAGGGGGCAGGCACCGGGGAGCTGTTTTTT. It codes for CASSLQGAGTGELFF. The chain combines TRBV5-1 with TRBJ2-2; 9 positions agree with TRBD1. V shed 2 bases, J shed 4 bases, and the junction held 3 bases outside the gene matches. This CDR3 has 15 amino acids. CDR1 is SGHRS and CDR2 is YFSETQ in the germline V gene.

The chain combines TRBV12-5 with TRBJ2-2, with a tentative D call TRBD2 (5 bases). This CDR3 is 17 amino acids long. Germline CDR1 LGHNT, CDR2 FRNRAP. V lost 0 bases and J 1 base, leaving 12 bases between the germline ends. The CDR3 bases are TGTGCTAGTGGTTTGGTACGTGCGGGTATGAACACCGGGGAGCTGTTTTTT. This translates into CASGLVRAGMNTGELFF.

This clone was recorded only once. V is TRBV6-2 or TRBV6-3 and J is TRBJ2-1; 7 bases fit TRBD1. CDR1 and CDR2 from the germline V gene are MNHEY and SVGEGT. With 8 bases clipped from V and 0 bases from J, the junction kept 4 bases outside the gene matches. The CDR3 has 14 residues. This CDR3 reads CASGRDSSYNEQFF. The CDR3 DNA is TGTGCCAGCGGCCGGGACAGCTCCTACAATGAGCAGTTCTTC.

The CDR3 here is CAISEPGLVGPGELFF. CDR3 bases: TGTGCCATCAGTGAGCCGGGACTAGTTGGGCCCGGGGAGCTGTTTTTT. The V call is TRBV10-3, the J call TRBJ2-2; the match to TRBD2 covers 8 bases. The germline V gene encodes CDR1 ENHRY and CDR2 SYGVKD. The CDR3 loop spans 16 amino acids. V was pared by 2 bases and J by 6 bases, with 8 bases of the junction left unmatched.

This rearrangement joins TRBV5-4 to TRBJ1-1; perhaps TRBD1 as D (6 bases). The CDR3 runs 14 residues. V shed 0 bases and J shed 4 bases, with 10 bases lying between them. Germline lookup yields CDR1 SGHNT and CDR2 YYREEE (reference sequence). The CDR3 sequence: CASSLEQGVTEAFF. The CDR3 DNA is TGTGCCAGCAGCTTGGAACAGGGAGTCACTGAAGCTTTCTTT.

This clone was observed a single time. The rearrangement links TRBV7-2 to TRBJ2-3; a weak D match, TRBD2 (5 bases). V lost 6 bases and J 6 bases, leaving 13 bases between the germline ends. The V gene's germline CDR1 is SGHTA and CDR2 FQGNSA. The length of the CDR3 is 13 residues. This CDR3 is CASSEGPMDTQYF. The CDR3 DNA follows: TGTGCCAGCAGTGAGGGCCCAATGGATACGCAGTATTTT.

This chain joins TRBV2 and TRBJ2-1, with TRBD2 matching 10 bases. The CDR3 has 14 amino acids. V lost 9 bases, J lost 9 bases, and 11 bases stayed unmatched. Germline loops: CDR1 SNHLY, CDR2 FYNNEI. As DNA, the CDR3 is TGTGCCAGTTGGACAGCGGGAGGGTCGGGTGAGCAGTTCTTC. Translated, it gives CASWTAGGSGEQFF.

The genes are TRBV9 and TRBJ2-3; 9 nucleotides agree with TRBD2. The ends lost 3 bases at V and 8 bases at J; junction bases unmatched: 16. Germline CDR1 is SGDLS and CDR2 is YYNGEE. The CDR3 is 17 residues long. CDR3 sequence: CASSDPISGRPLGTQYF. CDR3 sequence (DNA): TGTGCCAGCAGCGACCCAATCAGCGGGAGGCCCCTCGGTACGCAGTATTTT.

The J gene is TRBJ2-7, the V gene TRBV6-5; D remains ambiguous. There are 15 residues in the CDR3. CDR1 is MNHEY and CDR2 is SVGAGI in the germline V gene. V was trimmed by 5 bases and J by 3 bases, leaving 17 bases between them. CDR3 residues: CASSHPWANHYEQYF. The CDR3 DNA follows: TGTGCCAGCAGTCATCCCTGGGCTAACCACTACGAGCAGTACTTC.